A selection of T cell receptor beta chains follows, all from one sample in a study of blood T cell repertoires in COVID-19. Measured with immunoSEQ multiplex PCR; TCRdb has only the in-frame clones, and not every one. Of a few hundred thousand clones listed, roughly 82% were seen once; the top ten hold 2% to 2.5%. The specimen sequenced was peripheral blood. Every receptor here comes from a man aged 40-50 years who had recovered from COVID-19. CDR3s leave out the opening cysteine and the closing phenylalanine or tryptophan. The order of the fields is clone size, V gene, J gene, CDR3 protein. A clone size is listed for some rows: how often the clone was seen (once, few, many), or a class if it is expanded.

.,TRBV10-1,TRBJ2-7,ASRETSGRTYEQY
.,TRBV14,TRBJ2-6,ASSQLNARQGTGANVLT
.,TRBV6-5,TRBJ2-1,ASSYSDREQF
.,TRBV18,TRBJ2-7,ASSEREGIYEQY
.,TRBV18,TRBJ1-1,ASSPGQAMSTEAF
.,TRBV29-1,TRBJ2-1,SAPTSGRALASYNEQF
once,TRBV19,TRBJ1-1,ASRIGLTEAF
.,TRBV29-1,TRBJ2-3,SVDPGSTDTQY
.,TRBV4-1,TRBJ1-1,ASSHTLGGWTEAF
.,TRBV19,TRBJ1-5,ASSINPGAPNQPQH
.,TRBV11-2,TRBJ2-1,ASSFKRQGLLQHNEQF
.,TRBV19,TRBJ2-4,ASSFTRGALAKNIQY
.,TRBV16,TRBJ2-4,ASSLPLTGGAKNIQY
.,TRBV5-4,TRBJ2-5,ASSLAQGKETQY
.,TRBV30,TRBJ1-2,AWSVPGEFNGYT
.,TRBV4-1,TRBJ2-2,ASSQVFGGLAAGELF
.,TRBV24-1,TRBJ2-3,ATSDPLSTKTDTQY
once,TRBV19,TRBJ1-1,ASSTVVAEAF
.,TRBV5-4,TRBJ2-6,ASSSSSGANVLT
.,TRBV11-3,TRBJ1-1,ASSYIGGNTEAF
few,TRBV5-1,TRBJ1-3,ASSTLGQGISGNTIY
.,TRBV7-2,TRBJ1-2,ASSLLEQGIYGYT
.,TRBV9,TRBJ1-1,ASGRGRMTEAF
.,TRBV30,TRBJ1-2,AWSVNPLRRRGYGYT
.,TRBV5-6,TRBJ2-1,ASCTGLACNEQF
.,TRBV11-3,TRBJ1-3,ASSYDRVENTIY
.,TRBV18,TRBJ1-3,ASSPASRGWTGNTIY
.,TRBV19,TRBJ1-2,ATYDRGREVDGYT
.,TRBV29-1,TRBJ1-2,SVLQGAGYGYT
.,TRBV3-1/TRBV3-2,TRBJ2-7,ASSQRGSSYEQY